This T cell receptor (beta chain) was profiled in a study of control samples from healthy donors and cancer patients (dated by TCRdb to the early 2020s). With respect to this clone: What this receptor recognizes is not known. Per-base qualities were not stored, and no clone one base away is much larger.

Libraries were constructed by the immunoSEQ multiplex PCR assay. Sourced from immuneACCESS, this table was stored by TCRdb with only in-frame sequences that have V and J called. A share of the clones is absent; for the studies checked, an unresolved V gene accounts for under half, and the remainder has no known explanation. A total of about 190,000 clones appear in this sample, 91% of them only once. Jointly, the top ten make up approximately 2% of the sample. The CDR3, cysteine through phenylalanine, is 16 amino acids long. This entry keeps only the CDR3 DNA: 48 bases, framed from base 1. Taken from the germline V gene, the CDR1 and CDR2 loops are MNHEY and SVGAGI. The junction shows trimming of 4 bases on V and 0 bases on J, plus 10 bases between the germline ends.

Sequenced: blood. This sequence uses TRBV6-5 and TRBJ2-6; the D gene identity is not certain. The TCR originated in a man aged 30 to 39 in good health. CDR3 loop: CASSSRVGSGANVLTF. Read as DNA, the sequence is TGTGCCAGCAGTTCTCGGGTCGGCTCTGGGGCCAACGTCCTGACTTTC.